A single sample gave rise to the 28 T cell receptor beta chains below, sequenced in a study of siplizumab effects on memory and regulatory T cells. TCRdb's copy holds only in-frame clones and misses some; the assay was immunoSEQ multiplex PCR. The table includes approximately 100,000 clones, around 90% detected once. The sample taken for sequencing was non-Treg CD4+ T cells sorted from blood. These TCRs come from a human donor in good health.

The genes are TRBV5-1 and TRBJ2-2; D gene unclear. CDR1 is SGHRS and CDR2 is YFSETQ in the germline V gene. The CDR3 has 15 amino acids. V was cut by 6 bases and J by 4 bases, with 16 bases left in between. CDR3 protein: CASTLKRSGTGELFF. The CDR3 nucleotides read TGCGCCAGCACCCTCAAACGAAGTGGCACCGGGGAGCTGTTTTTT.

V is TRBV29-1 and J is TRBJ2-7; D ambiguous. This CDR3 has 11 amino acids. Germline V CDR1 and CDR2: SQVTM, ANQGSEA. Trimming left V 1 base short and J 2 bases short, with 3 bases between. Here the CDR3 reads CSVEGTYEQYF. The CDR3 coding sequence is TGCAGCGTTGAAGGGACCTACGAGCAGTACTTC.

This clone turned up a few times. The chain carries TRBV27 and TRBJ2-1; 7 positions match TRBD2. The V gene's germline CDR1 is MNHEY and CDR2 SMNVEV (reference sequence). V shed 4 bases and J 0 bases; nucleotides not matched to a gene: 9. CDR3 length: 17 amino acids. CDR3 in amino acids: CASSSGAGPSSYNEQFF. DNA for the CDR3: TGTGCCAGCAGTTCGGGAGCGGGACCGAGCTCCTACAATGAGCAGTTCTTC.

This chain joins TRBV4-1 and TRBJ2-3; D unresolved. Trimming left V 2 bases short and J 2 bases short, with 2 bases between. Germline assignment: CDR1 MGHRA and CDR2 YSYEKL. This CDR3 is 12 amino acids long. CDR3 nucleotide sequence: TGCGCCAGCAGCCAACCCACAGATACGCAGTATTTT. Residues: CASSQPTDTQYF.

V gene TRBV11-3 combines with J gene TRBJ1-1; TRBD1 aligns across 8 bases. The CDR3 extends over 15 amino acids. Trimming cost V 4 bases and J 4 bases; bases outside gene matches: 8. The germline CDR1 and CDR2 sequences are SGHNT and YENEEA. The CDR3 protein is CASSSGTGRSTEAFF. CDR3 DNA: TGTGCCAGCAGCTCAGGGACAGGTAGAAGCACTGAAGCTTTCTTT.

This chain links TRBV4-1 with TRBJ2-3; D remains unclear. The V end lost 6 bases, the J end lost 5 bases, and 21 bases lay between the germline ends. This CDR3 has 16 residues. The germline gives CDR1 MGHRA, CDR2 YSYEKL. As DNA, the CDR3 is TGCGCCAGCAGGAAACTTCTAGTTGTTGAGGTAGATACGCAGTATTTT. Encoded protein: CASRKLLVVEVDTQYF.

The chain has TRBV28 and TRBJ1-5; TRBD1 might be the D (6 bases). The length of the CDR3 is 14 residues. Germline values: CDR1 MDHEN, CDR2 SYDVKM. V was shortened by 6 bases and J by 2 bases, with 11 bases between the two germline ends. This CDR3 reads CASSPGHRNQPQHF. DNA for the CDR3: TGTGCCAGCAGCCCGGGACATCGCAATCAGCCCCAGCATTTT.

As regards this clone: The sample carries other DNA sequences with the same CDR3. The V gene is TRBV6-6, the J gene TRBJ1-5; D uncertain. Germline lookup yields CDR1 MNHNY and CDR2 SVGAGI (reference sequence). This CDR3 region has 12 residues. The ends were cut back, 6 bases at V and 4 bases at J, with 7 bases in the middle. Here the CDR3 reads CASSGPNQPQHF. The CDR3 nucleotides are TGTGCCAGCAGCGGCCCAAATCAGCCCCAGCATTTT.

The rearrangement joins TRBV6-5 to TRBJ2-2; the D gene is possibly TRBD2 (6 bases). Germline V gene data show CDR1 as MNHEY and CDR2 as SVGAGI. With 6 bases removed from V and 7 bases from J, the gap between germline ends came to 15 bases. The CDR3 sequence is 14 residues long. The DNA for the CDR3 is TGTGCCAGCAGGAAGGAGGGGCCCCTCGGGGAGCTGTTTTTT. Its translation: CASRKEGPLGELFF.

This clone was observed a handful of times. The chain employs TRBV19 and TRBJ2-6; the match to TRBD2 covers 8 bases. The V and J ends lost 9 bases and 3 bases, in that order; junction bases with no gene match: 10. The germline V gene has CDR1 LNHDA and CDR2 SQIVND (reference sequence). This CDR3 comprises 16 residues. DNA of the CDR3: TGTGCCAGCGAGTCGCGGGGGGTGCGTGGGGCCAACGTCCTGACTTTC. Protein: CASESRGVRGANVLTF.

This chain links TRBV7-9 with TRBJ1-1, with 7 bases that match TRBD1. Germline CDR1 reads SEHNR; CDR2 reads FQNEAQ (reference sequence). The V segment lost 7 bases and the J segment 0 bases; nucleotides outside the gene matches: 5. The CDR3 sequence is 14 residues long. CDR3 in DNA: TGTGCCAGCAACAGGGGTTCCATGAACACTGAAGCTTTCTTT. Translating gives CASNRGSMNTEAFF.

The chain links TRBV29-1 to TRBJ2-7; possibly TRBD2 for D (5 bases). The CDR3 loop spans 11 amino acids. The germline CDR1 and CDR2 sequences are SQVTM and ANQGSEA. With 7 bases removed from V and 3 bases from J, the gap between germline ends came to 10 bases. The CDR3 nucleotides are TGCAGCGCCCGAGGGAACTACGAGCAGTACTTC. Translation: CSARGNYEQYF.

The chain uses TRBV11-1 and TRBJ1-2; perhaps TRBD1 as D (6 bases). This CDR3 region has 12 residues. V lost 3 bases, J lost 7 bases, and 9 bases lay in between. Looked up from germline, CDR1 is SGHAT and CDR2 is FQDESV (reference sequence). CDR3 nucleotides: TGTGCCAGCAGCTTTCAGGGGCTTGGCTACACCTTC. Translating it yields CASSFQGLGYTF. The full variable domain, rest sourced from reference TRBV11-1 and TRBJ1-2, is EAEVAQSPRYKITEKSQAVAFWCDPISGHATLYWYRQILGQGPELLVQFQDESVVDDSQLPKDRFSAERLKGVDSTLKIQPAELGDSAMYLCASSFQGLGYTFGSGTRLTVV.

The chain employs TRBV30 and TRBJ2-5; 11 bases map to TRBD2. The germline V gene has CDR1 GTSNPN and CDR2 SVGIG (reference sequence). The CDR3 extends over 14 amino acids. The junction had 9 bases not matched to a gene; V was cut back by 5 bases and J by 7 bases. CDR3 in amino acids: CAWDSLAGDGTQYF. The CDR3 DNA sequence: TGTGCCTGGGATTCACTAGCGGGAGACGGGACCCAGTACTTC.

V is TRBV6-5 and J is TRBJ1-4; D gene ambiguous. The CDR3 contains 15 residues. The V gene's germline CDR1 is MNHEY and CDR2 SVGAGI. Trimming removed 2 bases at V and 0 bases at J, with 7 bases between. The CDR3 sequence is CASSYEAATNEKLFF. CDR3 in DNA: TGTGCCAGCAGTTACGAGGCAGCAACTAATGAAAAACTGTTTTTT.

The CDR3 here is CASSLLTSGIISYEQYF. The CDR3, as DNA: TGTGCCAGCAGCTTGCTGACTAGCGGGATTATCTCCTACGAGCAGTACTTC. The chain employs TRBV7-2 and TRBJ2-7, with 11 bases identical to TRBD2. The J segment lost 0 bases and the V segment lost 3 bases, leaving 7 bases of the junction unmatched. CDR1 SGHTA and CDR2 FQGNSA come from the germline V gene. The CDR3 runs to 17 residues.

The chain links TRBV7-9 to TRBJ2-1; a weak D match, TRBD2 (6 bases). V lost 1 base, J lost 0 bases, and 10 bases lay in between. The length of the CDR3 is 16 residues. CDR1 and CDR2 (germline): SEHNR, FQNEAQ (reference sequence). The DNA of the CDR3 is TGTGCCAGCAGCTTAGTGGCGGGGAGCTCCTACAATGAGCAGTTCTTC. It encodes CASSLVAGSSYNEQFF.

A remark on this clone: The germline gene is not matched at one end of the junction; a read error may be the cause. The CDR3 sequence: CASSLGGANVLTF. The CDR3 coding sequence is TGTGCCAGCAGTTTAGGGGGGGCCAACGTCCTGACTTTC. The gene calls are TRBV11-2 and TRBJ2-6, with unresolved D. Germline V gene sequence: CDR1 SGHAT, CDR2 FQNNGV. The CDR3 spans 13 residues.

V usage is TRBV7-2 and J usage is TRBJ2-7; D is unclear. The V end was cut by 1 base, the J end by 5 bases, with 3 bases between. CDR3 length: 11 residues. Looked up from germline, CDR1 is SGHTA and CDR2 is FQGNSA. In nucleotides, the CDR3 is TGTGCCAGCAGCTTAGTGGACGAGCAGTACTTC. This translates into CASSLVDEQYF.

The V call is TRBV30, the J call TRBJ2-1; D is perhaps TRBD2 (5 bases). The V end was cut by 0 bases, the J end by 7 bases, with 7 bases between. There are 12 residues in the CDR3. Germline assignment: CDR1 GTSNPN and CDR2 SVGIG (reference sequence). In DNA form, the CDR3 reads TGTGCCTGGAGTGTATCGGGGAATGAGCAGTTCTTC. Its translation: CAWSVSGNEQFF.

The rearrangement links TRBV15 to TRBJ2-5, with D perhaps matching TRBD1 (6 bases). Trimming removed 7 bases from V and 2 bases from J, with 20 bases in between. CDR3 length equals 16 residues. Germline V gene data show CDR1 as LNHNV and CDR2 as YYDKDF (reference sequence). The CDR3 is CATKPNAGVTQETQYF. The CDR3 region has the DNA TGTGCCACCAAACCCAATGCAGGGGTCACTCAAGAGACCCAGTACTTC.

The CDR3 sequence: CASKDQGRTEAFF. As DNA, the CDR3 is TGCGCCAGCAAGGACCAGGGGAGGACTGAAGCTTTCTTT. J is TRBJ1-1 and V is TRBV5-1; possibly TRBD1 for D (6 bases). V was pared by 6 bases and J by 5 bases, with 14 bases between. The germline V gene has CDR1 SGHRS and CDR2 YFSETQ. The CDR3 loop spans 13 amino acids.

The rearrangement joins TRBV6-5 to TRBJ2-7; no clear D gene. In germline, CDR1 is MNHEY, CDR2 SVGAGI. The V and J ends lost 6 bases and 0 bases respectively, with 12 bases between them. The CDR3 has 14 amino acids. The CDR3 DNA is TGTGCCAGCAGGGCCGGGTCCAACTCCTACGAGCAGTACTTC. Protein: CASRAGSNSYEQYF.

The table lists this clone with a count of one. The CDR3 reads CASRAMDTEYEQYF. DNA for the CDR3: TGTGCCAGCCGAGCGATGGACACAGAGTACGAGCAGTACTTC. This rearrangement joins TRBV2 to TRBJ2-7; weak D call: TRBD1 (5 bases). The CDR3 has 14 amino acids. V lost 8 bases and J lost 4, with 18 bases in between. Germline assignment: CDR1 SNHLY and CDR2 FYNNEI. Variable domain in full (rest from reference TRBV2 and TRBJ2-7): EPEVTQTPSHQVTQMGQEVILRCVPISNHLYFYWYRQILGQKVEFLVSFYNNEISEKSEIFDDQFSVERPDGSNFTLKIRSTKLEDSAMYFCASRAMDTEYEQYFGPGTRLTVT.

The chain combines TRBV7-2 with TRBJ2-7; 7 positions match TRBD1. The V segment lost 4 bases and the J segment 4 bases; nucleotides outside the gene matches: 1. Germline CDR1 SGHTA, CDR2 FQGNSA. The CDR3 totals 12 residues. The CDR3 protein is CASSSQGYEQYF. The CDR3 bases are TGTGCCAGCAGCTCACAGGGGTACGAGCAGTACTTC.

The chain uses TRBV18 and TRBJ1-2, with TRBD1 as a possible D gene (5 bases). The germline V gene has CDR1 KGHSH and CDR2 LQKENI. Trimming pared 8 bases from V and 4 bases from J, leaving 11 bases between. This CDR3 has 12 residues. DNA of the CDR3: TGTGCCAGCACCCAGGGACTCTATGGCTACACCTTC. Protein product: CASTQGLYGYTF.

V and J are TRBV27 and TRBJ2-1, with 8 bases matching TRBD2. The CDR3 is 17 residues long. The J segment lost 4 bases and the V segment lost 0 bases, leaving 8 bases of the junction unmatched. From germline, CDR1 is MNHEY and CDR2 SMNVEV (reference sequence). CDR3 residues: CASSLSASGRRYNEQFF. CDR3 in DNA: TGTGCCAGCAGTTTATCGGCCAGCGGGAGAAGGTACAATGAGCAGTTCTTC.

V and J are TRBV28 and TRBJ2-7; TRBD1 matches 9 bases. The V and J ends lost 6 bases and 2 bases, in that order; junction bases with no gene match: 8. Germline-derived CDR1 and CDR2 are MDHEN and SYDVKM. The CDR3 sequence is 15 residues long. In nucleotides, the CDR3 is TGTGCCAGCAGACCCACCGGGACAGGGACCTACGAGCAGTACTTC. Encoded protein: CASRPTGTGTYEQYF.